This T cell receptor (beta chain) was profiled in a study of T-cell reconstitution after alpha-beta-depleted transplantation in children. Study-level results: Some patients owed their high day-60 TCRbeta diversity to surviving recipient T cells and thymic progenitors. Among T cells one year after transplant, newly produced cells accounted for most counts and diversity. Reports say that about two months after transplant, the alpha-beta T cells came out of several hundred graft clones that had expanded.

The TCRbeta library was prepared with unique molecular identifiers. TCRdb reprocessed the PCR reads via MiXCR and lists one record per CDR3 protein. This table holds roughly 790,000 distinct CDR3 sequences, roughly 15% found once. Concerning this clonotype: Its specificity is unknown.

The TCR was taken from a male patient aged 10 to 17 who had a stem cell transplant for acute lymphoblastic leukemia, so the T cells may come from the graft donor. Sequenced material: PBMCs, mostly from graft donor cells, taken 360 days after TCRalphabeta/CD19-depleted stem cell transplant.

This chain's CDR3 is CASSEYGVPPGRGKTQYF. The CDR3 coding sequence is TGTGCCAGCAGTGAATATGGGGTTCCCCCCGGGAGAGGAAAGACCCAGTACTTC. The rearrangement uses TRBV25-1 and TRBJ2-5; D possibly corresponds to TRBD2 (6 bases). V was clipped by 0 bases and J by 6 bases, with 23 bases between them. This CDR3 is built from 18 residues. Germline values: CDR1 MGHDK, CDR2 SYGVNS. The variable domain in full, with the rest retrieved from reference TRBV25-1 and TRBJ2-5, is EADIYQTPRYLVIGTGKKITLECSQTMGHDKMYWYQQDPGMELHLIHYSYGVNSTEKGDLSSESTVSRIRTEHFPLTLESARPSHTSQYLCASSEYGVPPGRGKTQYFGPGTRLLVL.